One T cell receptor (beta chain) is described in this entry. What it binds is not known. Drawing of peripheral blood yielded 8.5 to 10 milliliters from each donor. The entry originates in a study of blood T cells in healthy people across ages. Overall study results and limits: Long-lived donors carried more naive CD4+ cells and greater diversity than aged donors. Per million T cells, the diversity of TCR beta decreased roughly linearly as age advanced.

Using a J-beta primer mix together with a sample-barcoded 5' primer, a second PCR was run for roughly 6 to 11 cycles. TCRdb passed the 5' RACE reads through MiXCR, listing each CDR3 protein once. The table shows around 500,000 distinct CDR3 sequences, with about 29% occurring only once. This sample also belongs to another study, concerning T cells of mothers and their children. In that study: RNA was extracted, and all of it went into cDNA synthesis at roughly 1.4 ug per 15 ul.

Sequenced: blood. This receptor was obtained from a boy between 2 and 10 years old in good health.

CDR3 amino acids: CASSYRGQGWETQYF. For the CDR3, the DNA is TGTGCCAGCAGCTACCGAGGACAGGGGTGGGAGACCCAGTACTTC. This chain uses TRBV27 with TRBJ2-5; 9 positions agree with TRBD1. Trimming removed 6 bases from V and 5 bases from J; junction bases left unmatched: 10. This CDR3 is built from 15 residues. Germline loops: CDR1 MNHEY, CDR2 SMNVEV (reference sequence).